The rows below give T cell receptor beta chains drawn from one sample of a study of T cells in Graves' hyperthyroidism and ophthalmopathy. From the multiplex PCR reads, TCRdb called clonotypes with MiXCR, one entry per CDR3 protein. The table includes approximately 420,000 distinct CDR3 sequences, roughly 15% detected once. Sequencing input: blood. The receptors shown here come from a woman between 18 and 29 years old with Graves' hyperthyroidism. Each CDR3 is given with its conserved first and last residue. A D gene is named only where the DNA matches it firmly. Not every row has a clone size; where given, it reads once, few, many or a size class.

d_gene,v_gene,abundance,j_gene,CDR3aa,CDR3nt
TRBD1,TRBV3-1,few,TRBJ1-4,CASSVQGARGEKLFF,TGTGCCAGCAGCGTTCAGGGGGCGCGGGGGGAAAAACTGTTTTTT
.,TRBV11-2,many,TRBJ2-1,CASSLSDSYNEQFF,TGTGCCAGCAGCTTATCGGATTCCTACAATGAGCAGTTCTTC
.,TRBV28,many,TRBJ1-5,CASSSVGVQPQHF,TGTGCCAGCAGCTCCGTTGGGGTTCAGCCCCAGCATTTT
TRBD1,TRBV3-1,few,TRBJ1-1,CASSQEGGWNTEAFF,TGTGCCAGCAGCCAAGAAGGGGGCTGGAACACTGAAGCTTTCTTT
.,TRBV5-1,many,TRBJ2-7,CASSLTGSSYEQYF,TGCGCCAGCAGCTTGACGGGGAGCTCCTACGAGCAGTACTTC
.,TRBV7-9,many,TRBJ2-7,CASSFTSLGEQYF,TGTGCCAGCAGCTTCACGAGTCTGGGGGAGCAGTACTTC
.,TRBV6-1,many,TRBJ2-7,CASGLPGHYEQYF,TGTGCCAGCGGTTTACCGGGCCACTACGAGCAGTACTTC
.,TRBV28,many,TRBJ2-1,CASSSPGSSYNEQFF,TGTGCCAGCAGCTCTCCGGGAAGCTCCTACAATGAGCAGTTCTTC
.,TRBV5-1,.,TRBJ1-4,CASSLTGYEKLFF,TGCGCCAGCAGCTTGACAGGGTACGAAAAACTGTTTTTT
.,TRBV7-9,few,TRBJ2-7,CASSSRGLTYEQYF,TGTGCCAGCAGCTCCCGGGGGCTAACCTACGAGCAGTACTTC
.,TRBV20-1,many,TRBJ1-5,CSARSVRNQPQHF,TGCAGTGCTAGATCTGTAAGAAATCAGCCCCAGCATTTT
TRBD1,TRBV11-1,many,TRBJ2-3,CASSSGQLTDTQYF,TGTGCCAGCAGCTCGGGACAGCTCACAGATACGCAGTATTTT
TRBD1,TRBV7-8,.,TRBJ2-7,CASSFSDRGREQYF,TGTGCCAGCAGCTTCAGTGACAGGGGGAGGGAGCAGTACTTC
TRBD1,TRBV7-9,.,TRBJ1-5,CASSSSGTGGFQPQHF,TGTGCCAGCAGTTCTTCCGGGACAGGGGGATTTCAGCCCCAGCATTTT
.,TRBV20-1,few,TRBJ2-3,CSVSRPGTDTQYF,TGCAGTGTTTCACGGCCTGGTACAGATACGCAGTATTTT
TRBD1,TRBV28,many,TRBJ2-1,CASSLGGQGNSEQFF,TGTGCCAGCAGCCTGGGGGGACAGGGTAATAGTGAGCAGTTCTTC
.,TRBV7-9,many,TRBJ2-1,CASSLVGLYNEQFF,TGTGCCAGCAGCTTAGTGGGGCTCTACAATGAGCAGTTCTTC
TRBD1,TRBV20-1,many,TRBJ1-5,CSAYRGKKSEPQHF,TGCAGTGCTTACAGGGGCAAAAAGAGTGAGCCCCAGCATTTT
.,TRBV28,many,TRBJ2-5,CASSPGMGTGETQYF,TGTGCCAGCAGTCCGGGCATGGGGACGGGGGAGACCCAGTACTTC
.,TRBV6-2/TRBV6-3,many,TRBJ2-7,CASRPVAKPVYEQYF,TGTGCCAGCAGGCCAGTAGCGAAGCCCGTCTACGAGCAGTACTTC
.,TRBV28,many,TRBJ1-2,CASTPQANYGYTF,TGTGCCAGCACCCCACAAGCTAACTATGGCTACACCTTC
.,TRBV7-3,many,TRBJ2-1,CASSLSGAVNEQFF,TGTGCCAGCAGCTTATCAGGTGCGGTCAATGAGCAGTTCTTC
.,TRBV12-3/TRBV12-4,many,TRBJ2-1,CASSLSGIPNEQFF,TGTGCCAGCAGTTTAAGCGGAATACCTAATGAGCAGTTCTTC
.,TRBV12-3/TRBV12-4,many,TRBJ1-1,CASSPSENTEAFF,TGTGCCAGCAGTCCGTCGGAGAACACTGAAGCTTTCTTT
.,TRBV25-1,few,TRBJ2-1,CASRGRPSYNEQFF,TGTGCCAGCAGGGGACGGCCCTCCTACAATGAGCAGTTCTTC
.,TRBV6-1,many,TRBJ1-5,CASSIRVTNQPQHF,TGTGCCAGCAGTATCAGGGTTACTAATCAGCCCCAGCATTTT
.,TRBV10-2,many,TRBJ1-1,CASSEQNTEAFF,TGTGCCAGCAGTGAACAGAACACTGAAGCTTTCTTT
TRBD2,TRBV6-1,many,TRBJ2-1,CASTRLAGLNEQFF,TGTGCCAGCACAAGACTAGCGGGTCTCAATGAGCAGTTCTTC
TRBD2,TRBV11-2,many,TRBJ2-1,CASSVLGASGNNEQFF,TGTGCCAGCAGCGTATTAGGGGCTAGCGGGAATAATGAGCAGTTCTTC
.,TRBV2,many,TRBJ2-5,CATGTGEGTQYF,TGTGCCACCGGGACTGGCGAGGGGACCCAGTACTTC
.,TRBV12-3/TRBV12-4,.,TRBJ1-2,CASSHEGIDGYTF,TGTGCCAGCAGTCACGAGGGGATTGATGGCTACACCTTC
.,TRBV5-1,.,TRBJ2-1,CASSFPRDHNEQFF,TGCGCCAGCAGCTTTCCACGGGACCACAATGAGCAGTTCTTC
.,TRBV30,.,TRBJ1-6,CAWSVMQGVNSPLHF,TGTGCCTGGAGTGTAATGCAGGGAGTGAATTCACCCCTCCACTTT
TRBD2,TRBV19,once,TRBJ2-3,CASRPGRGFSTDTQYF,TGTGCCAGTCGCCCTGGGAGGGGCTTTAGCACAGATACGCAGTATTTT
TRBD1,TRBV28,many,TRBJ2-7,CASSSQDRGSYEQYF,TGTGCCAGCAGTTCACAGGACAGGGGCTCCTACGAGCAGTACTTC
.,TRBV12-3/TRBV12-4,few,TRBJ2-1,CASIALGRVNEQFF,TGTGCCAGCATCGCTCTGGGCAGGGTCAATGAGCAGTTCTTC
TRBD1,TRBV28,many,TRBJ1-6,CASRPGQGRNSPLHF,TGTGCCAGCAGGCCCGGACAGGGGAGGAATTCACCCCTCCACTTT
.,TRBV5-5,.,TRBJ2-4,CASSLVGGKNIQYF,TGTGCCAGCAGCTTGGTAGGAGGGAAAAACATTCAGTACTTC
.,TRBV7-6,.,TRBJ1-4,CASSLVDSEKLFF,TGTGCCAGCAGCCTCGTGGATAGTGAAAAACTGTTTTTT
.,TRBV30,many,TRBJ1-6,CAFTGTENSPLHF,TGTGCCTTCACCGGGACCGAAAATTCACCCCTCCACTTT
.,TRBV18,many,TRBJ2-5,CASSLSGTISETQYF,TGTGCCAGCTCACTATCAGGAACTATCTCGGAGACCCAGTACTTC
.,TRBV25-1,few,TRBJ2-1,CASSGLVGSHEQFF,TGTGCCAGCAGTGGACTAGTCGGGAGCCATGAGCAGTTCTTC
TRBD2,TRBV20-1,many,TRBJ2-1,CSARDPGRTSAPDEQFF,TGCAGTGCTAGAGATCCCGGGCGGACTAGCGCACCCGATGAGCAGTTCTTC
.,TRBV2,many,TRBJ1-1,CASRGTRMNTEAFF,TGTGCCAGCAGGGGGACAAGGATGAACACTGAAGCTTTCTTT
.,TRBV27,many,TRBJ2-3,CASGPRGLLSDTQYF,TGTGCCAGCGGACCAAGGGGGTTGCTGTCAGATACGCAGTATTTT
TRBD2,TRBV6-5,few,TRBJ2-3,CASSYLAGGRTDTQYF,TGTGCCAGCAGTTACTTGGCGGGAGGGAGGACAGATACGCAGTATTTT
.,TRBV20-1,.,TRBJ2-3,CSALPTGTDTQYF,TGCAGTGCCCTACCCACGGGAACAGATACGCAGTATTTT
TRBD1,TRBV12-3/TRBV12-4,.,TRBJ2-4,CASSRQPGQGFGIQYF,TGTGCCAGCAGCCGACAACCGGGACAGGGATTTGGCATTCAGTACTTC
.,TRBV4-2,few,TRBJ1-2,CASSQGVGNYGYTF,TGTGCCAGCAGCCAAGGGGTGGGTAACTATGGCTACACCTTC
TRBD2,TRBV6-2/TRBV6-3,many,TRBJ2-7,CASSYHRLAQKISYEQYF,TGTGCCAGCAGTTACCACCGACTAGCCCAGAAAATCTCCTACGAGCAGTACTTC
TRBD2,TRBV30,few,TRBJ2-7,CAWMPPGLAGAPYEQYF,TGTGCCTGGATGCCCCCGGGACTAGCGGGAGCCCCCTACGAGCAGTACTTC
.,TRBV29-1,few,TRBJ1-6,CSVEGRTDSPLHF,TGCAGCGTTGAAGGCAGGACCGATTCACCCCTCCACTTT
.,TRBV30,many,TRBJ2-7,CAWSVLTSGEQYF,TGTGCCTGGAGTGTATTGACTTCGGGCGAGCAGTACTTC
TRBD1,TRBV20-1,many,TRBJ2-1,CSAKYGTANEQFF,TGCAGTGCCAAATACGGGACAGCCAATGAGCAGTTCTTC
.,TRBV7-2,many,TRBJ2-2,CASSYIQGGTGELFF,TGTGCCAGCAGCTACATACAGGGAGGTACCGGGGAGCTGTTTTTT
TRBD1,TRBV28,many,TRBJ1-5,CASSYHRGRVGNQPQHF,TGTGCCAGCAGTTACCACAGGGGCAGGGTGGGCAATCAGCCCCAGCATTTT
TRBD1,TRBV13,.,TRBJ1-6,CASSLEGQRNSPLHF,TGTGCCAGCAGCTTAGAGGGACAGAGGAATTCACCCCTCCACTTT
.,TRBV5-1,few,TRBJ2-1,CASSPISLGTYNEQFF,TGCGCCAGCAGCCCTATTTCATTAGGGACTTACAATGAGCAGTTCTTC
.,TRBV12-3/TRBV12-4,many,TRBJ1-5,CASSFGGSSNQPQHF,TGTGCCAGCAGTTTCGGGGGGAGCAGCAATCAGCCCCAGCATTTT